One and the same sample provided the 29 T cell receptor beta chains below, sequenced in a study of somatic mutations in cytotoxic T cells in rheumatoid arthritis. Libraries were prepared by immunoSEQ multiplex PCR; TCRdb keeps only in-frame clonotypes and omits some of them. The profile shows under 7,500 clones, about 68% of them singletons. The source material was CD8+ T cells sorted from blood. These receptors all come from an older woman in good health.

This chain uses TRBV19 with TRBJ2-7; 8 positions agree with TRBD1. Per germline, CDR1 LNHDA and CDR2 SQIVND (reference sequence). This CDR3 is 13 amino acids long. The V gene end was trimmed by 8 bases and the J gene end by 5 bases; junction bases not matched to a gene: 8. CDR3 protein: CASRDRGRDEQYF. The CDR3, as DNA: TGTGCCAGTCGCGACAGGGGTCGCGACGAGCAGTACTTC. Full variable domain (remainder filled in from reference TRBV19 and TRBJ2-7): DGGITQSPKYLFRKEGQNVTLSCEQNLNHDAMYWYRQDPGQGLRLIYYSQIVNDFQKGDIAEGYSVSREKKESFPLTVTSAQKNPTAFYLCASRDRGRDEQYFGPGTRLTVT.

This clone occurred a few times. J is TRBJ1-3 and V is TRBV7-9, with D perhaps matching TRBD1 (5 bases). The CDR3 extends over 14 amino acids. V lost 1 base, J lost 4 bases, and 8 bases lay in between. The germline V gene has CDR1 SEHNR and CDR2 FQNEAQ (reference sequence). CDR3 sequence: CASSLGQQGNTIYF. The CDR3 DNA follows: TGTGCCAGCAGCTTAGGACAGCAAGGAAACACCATATATTTT.

The V and J genes are TRBV27 and TRBJ1-5; D gene ambiguous. The V gene lost 3 bases and the J gene lost 2 bases, with 11 bases spanning the gap. The CDR3 is 15 amino acids. The germline CDR1 and CDR2 sequences are MNHEY and SMNVEV (reference sequence). Here the CDR3 reads CASSFGWQGNQPQHF. The CDR3 DNA sequence: TGTGCCAGCAGTTTTGGCTGGCAGGGCAATCAGCCCCAGCATTTT.

This clone was seen just once. The same CDR3 is also encoded by other DNA sequences in this sample. This rearrangement joins TRBV2 to TRBJ2-7; a weak D match, TRBD1 (6 bases). Trimming took 8 bases from V and 0 from J, leaving 11 bases between them. The CDR3 loop spans 13 amino acids. CDR1 and CDR2 from the germline V gene are SNHLY and FYNNEI. In nucleotides, the CDR3 is TGTGCCAGCGTTAGGGGGTCCTCCTACGAGCAGTACTTC. Its translation is CASVRGSSYEQYF.

The chain combines TRBV7-8 with TRBJ2-5; 7 bases match TRBD1. Germline V gene lookup returns CDR1 SGHVS and CDR2 FQNEAQ. The CDR3 length is 14 residues. V was clipped by 5 bases and J by 3 bases; unmatched bases: 6. The CDR3 DNA follows: TGTGCCAGCAGCCGTGGGACAGAGGAAGAGACCCAGTACTTC. This translates into CASSRGTEEETQYF.

Within the sample, this clone is hyperexpanded. The chain is built from TRBV27 and TRBJ2-7, with 8 bases identical to TRBD2. Losses at the gene ends were 10 bases for V and 0 bases for J; bases not matched to a gene: 8. Germline CDR1 reads MNHEY; CDR2 reads SMNVEV (reference sequence). This CDR3 is built from 14 residues. The CDR3 region is CATSIGTSSYEQYF. The CDR3 DNA reads as TGTGCCACCTCGATCGGGACTAGCTCCTACGAGCAGTACTTC.

This clone came up a few times. The chain has TRBV28 and TRBJ2-2; 10 nucleotides align to TRBD2. From germline, CDR1 is MDHEN and CDR2 SYDVKM. Trimming at V came to 5 bases and at J to 6 bases, leaving 9 bases not matched to a gene. This CDR3 has 16 amino acids. The CDR3 bases are TGTGCCAGCAGTCACAGCGGGAGGGCCCGTTCCGGGGAGCTGTTTTTT. This gives the protein CASSHSGRARSGELFF.

The chain has TRBV27 and TRBJ1-4, with a tentative D call TRBD1 (5 bases). Trimming left V 6 bases short and J 5 bases short, with 19 bases between. Per germline, CDR1 MNHEY and CDR2 SMNVEV (reference sequence). The CDR3 loop spans 16 amino acids. The CDR3 DNA reads as TGTGCCAGCAGATCAAAAACCGGGACTAGGAATGAAAAACTGTTTTTT. Protein product: CASRSKTGTRNEKLFF.

The V and J genes are TRBV12-5 and TRBJ2-3, with 9 bases matching TRBD2. Germline V gene data show CDR1 as LGHNT and CDR2 as FRNRAP. This CDR3 contains 16 residues. J was trimmed by 0 bases and V by 6 bases; bases with no gene match: 7. The CDR3 sequence: CASGSLSGSSTDTQYF. The DNA of the CDR3 is TGTGCTAGTGGATCCCTTAGCGGGAGTAGCACAGATACGCAGTATTTT. The full variable domain, completed using reference TRBV12-5 and TRBJ2-3, is DARVTQTPRHKVTEMGQEVTMRCQPILGHNTVFWYRQTMMQGLELLAYFRNRAPLDDSGMPKDRFSAEMPDATLATLKIQPSEPRDSAVYFCASGSLSGSSTDTQYFGPGTRLTVL.

This clone was detected only a few times. J is TRBJ2-7 and V is TRBV30; 12 nucleotides line up with TRBD2. Trimming removed 6 bases from V and 5 bases from J; junction bases left unmatched: 8. This CDR3 contains 14 residues. Germline assignment: CDR1 GTSNPN and CDR2 SVGIG (reference sequence). The CDR3 sequence: CACSSGRAWDEQYF. The CDR3 DNA reads TGTGCCTGTTCTAGCGGGAGGGCCTGGGACGAGCAGTACTTC.

This sequence joins TRBV5-6 and TRBJ2-7; weak D call: TRBD1 (6 bases). In germline, CDR1 is SGHDT, CDR2 YYEEEE. Trimming took 6 bases from V and 0 from J, leaving 19 bases between them. CDR3 length equals 16 residues. DNA of the CDR3: TGTGCCAGCACACAAAGCAGGGGCCTCAGCTCCTACGAGCAGTACTTC. Protein product: CASTQSRGLSSYEQYF.

The rearrangement joins TRBV5-1 to TRBJ2-2, with 9 nucleotides matching TRBD1. Germline trimming cut 5 bases from V and 10 bases from J; bases unmatched to any gene: 12. The CDR3 contains 15 residues. From germline, CDR1 is SGHRS and CDR2 YFSETQ. The DNA of the CDR3 is TGCGCCAGCAGATTCGCGACAGGGGGTTCGTTGGAGCTGTTTTTT. Translated: CASRFATGGSLELFF.

This chain joins TRBV9 and TRBJ2-7; the match to TRBD2 covers 7 bases. Germline-derived CDR1 and CDR2 are SGDLS and YYNGEE. CDR3 length equals 12 residues. V was pared by 0 bases and J by 6 bases, with 0 bases of the junction left unmatched. The CDR3 region has the DNA TGTGCCAGCAGCGTAGGGGGGGGCGAGCAGTACTTC. Translating it yields CASSVGGGEQYF. Full variable domain (outside the CDR3, taken from reference TRBV9 and TRBJ2-7): DSGVTQTPKHLITATGQRVTLRCSPRSGDLSVYWYQQSLDQGLQFLIQYYNGEERAKGNILERFSAQQFPDLHSELNLSSLELGDSALYFCASSVGGGEQYFGPGTRLTVT.

This clone was detected only once. The chain uses TRBV7-9 and TRBJ1-5, with 7 bases fitting TRBD1. This CDR3 has 15 residues. Germline assignment: CDR1 SEHNR and CDR2 FQNEAQ (reference sequence). Trimming at V came to 3 bases and at J to 3 bases, leaving 5 bases not matched to a gene. The CDR3 region is CASSFGTAFNQPQHF. In DNA form, the CDR3 reads TGTGCCAGCAGCTTCGGGACAGCCTTCAATCAGCCCCAGCATTTT.

This chain connects TRBV4-1 to TRBJ1-2; 8 bases fit TRBD1. Per the germline V gene, CDR1 is MGHRA and CDR2 is YSYEKL. V lost 0 bases to trimming and J lost 4 bases; unmatched junction nucleotides: 7. The CDR3 runs to 16 residues. The CDR3 nucleotides read TGCGCCAGCAGCCAAGATCCAGGGGGCCATGCCTATGGCTACACCTTC. Encoded protein: CASSQDPGGHAYGYTF.

The chain employs TRBV9 and TRBJ2-3; 10 bases match TRBD1. The CDR3 is 19 amino acids. Germline trimming cut 0 bases from V and 5 bases from J; bases unmatched to any gene: 15. CDR1 and CDR2 (germline): SGDLS, YYNGEE. CDR3 coding DNA: TGTGCCAGCAGCGTAGGAGGGGAAGGGACAGGGGAGTTTGGAGATACGCAGTATTTT. Residues: CASSVGGEGTGEFGDTQYF.

This chain links TRBV5-4 with TRBJ2-1, with D unresolved. This CDR3 is built from 13 residues. V shed 0 bases and J shed 4 bases, with 5 bases lying between them. Germline V gene lookup returns CDR1 SGHNT and CDR2 YYREEE (reference sequence). Here the CDR3 reads CASSLDSYNEQFF. CDR3 nucleotides: TGTGCCAGCAGCTTGGACTCTTACAATGAGCAGTTCTTC.

V is TRBV7-9 and J is TRBJ1-1; D not certain. The CDR3 has 15 residues. Trimming pared 5 bases from V and 2 bases from J, leaving 15 bases between. In germline, CDR1 is SEHNR, CDR2 FQNEAQ (reference sequence). The CDR3: CASSPPGVLNTEAFF. The DNA of the CDR3 is TGTGCCAGCAGCCCCCCGGGAGTTCTTAACACTGAAGCTTTCTTT.

This clone was seen just once. V usage is TRBV29-1 and J usage is TRBJ2-7; 12 bases align to TRBD1. This CDR3 spans 14 amino acids. V trimming: 6 bases; J trimming: 4 bases; junction bases outside the gene matches: 7. CDR1 is SQVTM and CDR2 is ANQGSEA in the germline V gene. CDR3 bases: TGCAGCGTCCCGGGACAGGGGGCGCAATACGAGCAGTACTTC. It specifies CSVPGQGAQYEQYF.

The chain combines TRBV27 with TRBJ2-5, with a weak D call TRBD2 (5 bases). The V gene's germline CDR1 is MNHEY and CDR2 SMNVEV (reference sequence). The CDR3 is 15 residues long. Trimming took off 0 bases at V and 0 bases at J, with 8 bases between the two ends. CDR3 region: CASSLSVGDQETQYF. Here the CDR3 DNA reads TGTGCCAGCAGTTTATCGGTCGGGGACCAAGAGACCCAGTACTTC.

CDR3 in DNA: TGCAGTGTAGAATCTGATACGCAGTATTTT. Translation: CSVESDTQYF. The gene calls are TRBV20-1 and TRBJ2-3; no firm D call. Germline CDR1 reads DFQATT; CDR2 reads SNEGSKA (reference sequence). This CDR3 is built from 10 residues. Trimming removed 7 bases from V and 6 bases from J, with 8 bases in between.

The chain uses TRBV7-2 and TRBJ1-1, with D unresolved. Germline-derived CDR1 and CDR2 are SGHTA and FQGNSA. The germline V and J ends were trimmed by 5 bases and 4 bases, with 11 bases remaining between them. The CDR3 is made up of 13 amino acids. CDR3 residues: CASSPRGSTEAFF. The CDR3 DNA reads TGTGCCAGCAGCCCCCGAGGGAGCACTGAAGCTTTCTTT.

This clone was picked up one time. V and J are TRBV5-5 and TRBJ1-2; weak D call: TRBD1 (6 bases). Germline CDR1 is SGHKS and CDR2 is YYEKEE (reference sequence). This CDR3 is built from 17 residues. V gave up 4 bases and J gave up 3 bases, with 22 bases separating them. The CDR3 coding sequence is TGTGCCAGCAGCCAAGGACAGCTCAACTCGCTCCACTATGGCTACACCTTC. It yields the protein CASSQGQLNSLHYGYTF.

The chain combines TRBV9 with TRBJ1-1; unclear D gene. This CDR3 has 15 amino acids. CDR1 and CDR2 (germline): SGDLS, YYNGEE. V lost 0 bases and J 4 bases, leaving 13 bases between the germline ends. The CDR3 loop reads CASSVAVVPSTEAFF. The CDR3 DNA reads as TGTGCCAGCAGCGTAGCGGTGGTACCAAGCACTGAAGCTTTCTTT. Looking up the rest from reference TRBV9 and TRBJ1-1 gives the full variable domain: DSGVTQTPKHLITATGQRVTLRCSPRSGDLSVYWYQQSLDQGLQFLIQYYNGEERAKGNILERFSAQQFPDLHSELNLSSLELGDSALYFCASSVAVVPSTEAFFGQGTRLTVV.

This chain connects TRBV19 to TRBJ2-1, with TRBD2 matching over 9 bases. The trim removed 5 bases at V and 2 bases at J, leaving 1 base unmatched. The CDR3 has 14 residues. Germline V gene lookup returns CDR1 LNHDA and CDR2 SQIVND (reference sequence). CDR3 nucleotides: TGTGCCAGTAGTTTAGCGGGAGCCTACAATGAGCAGTTCTTC. It yields the protein CASSLAGAYNEQFF.

This chain joins TRBV6-5 and TRBJ2-1; 8 bases agree with TRBD2. CDR3 length equals 16 residues. Germline V gene lookup returns CDR1 MNHEY and CDR2 SVGAGI. V dropped 2 bases and J dropped 7; count of bases not matched to a gene: 10. For the CDR3, the DNA is TGTGCCAGCAGTTACGACCCAGCGGGAGAAGGGAATGAGCAGTTCTTC. This gives the protein CASSYDPAGEGNEQFF.

The chain couples TRBV27 to TRBJ1-4; TRBD1 matches at 8 bases. The CDR3 is 14 amino acids. Germline CDR1 is MNHEY and CDR2 is SMNVEV (reference sequence). Germline trimming cut 4 bases from V and 8 bases from J; bases unmatched to any gene: 6. CDR3 nucleotide sequence: TGTGCCAGCAGTTATCAGGGGGCAAGGGAAAAACTGTTTTTT. This codes for CASSYQGAREKLFF.

The V and J genes are TRBV7-8 and TRBJ2-3, with TRBD1 matching 8 bases. The trim removed 2 bases at V and 3 bases at J, leaving 7 bases unmatched. CDR3 length equals 16 residues. Germline assignment: CDR1 SGHVS and CDR2 FQNEAQ. The CDR3 DNA is TGTGCCAGCAGCTTATTAGGACAGGGTTGGACAGATACGCAGTATTTT. The encoded protein is CASSLLGQGWTDTQYF.

The rearrangement joins TRBV6-5 to TRBJ2-7; D gene unclear. Germline V gives CDR1 MNHEY, CDR2 SVGAGI. The CDR3 extends over 14 amino acids. Trimming left V 5 bases short and J 0 bases short, with 11 bases between. This chain's CDR3 is CASSDPRSSYEQYF. CDR3 coding DNA: TGTGCCAGCAGTGACCCTAGGAGCTCCTACGAGCAGTACTTC.